This TCR beta chain derives from a study of T-cell memory formation after mild COVID-19 (dated by TCRdb to about 2021). As for the study more broadly: Most TCR sequence clusters were specific to one of the two donors. Two young, previously healthy adult volunteers made up the cohort, one male and one female. Longitudinal TCRalpha and TCRbeta repertoire sequencing tracked T-cell clones expanding and contracting after mild COVID-19 in a couple of donors. What the authors observed across the whole study: SARS-CoV-2 specificity of the second-wave clones peaking on day 37 was not confirmed. The study covered only two mild cases, and larger cohorts including severe cases with pre-infection samples were considered necessary. Contracting CD4+ clones turned up mainly in the CM and EM memory subsets, whereas EMRA was where CD8+ clones were enriched. Clones that contracted from day 15 to 85 showed balanced CD4/CD8 phenotypes, whereas a second wave of clones that expanded from day 15 to 37 leaned towards CD4+. The detection of some responding clones in pre-infection memory suggests that pre-existing cross-reactive memory T cells joined the SARS-CoV-2 response.

Ficoll-Paque density gradient centrifugation was used to isolate PBMCs. A few counts support this clonotype. Its antigen is still unknown. The input lacks base qualities; no much larger clone sits a single base away. Unmatched junction bases come to 10, with V trimmed by 6 bases and J by 8 bases. CDR1 is given as MNHNS and CDR2 as SASEGT, both from the germline V gene. The CDR3 numbers 14 residues from cysteine through phenylalanine. CDR3 DNA is the only sequence kept; it has 42 bases, read in frame from the first base. Sequencing relied on an Illumina NovaSeq 6000. TCRalpha and TCRbeta cDNA libraries were built by 5'RACE with constant-segment primers, adding sample barcodes and unique molecular identifiers. RNA was extracted from every sample with Trizol reagent. Libraries were amplified in two PCR steps, with a second sample barcode and Illumina TruSeq adapters added in the second step. Libraries were sequenced on an Illumina NovaSeq with 2 x 150 bp paired-end reads. As for the original processing: Demultiplexing of reads and collapsing into UMI-guided consensus sequences were performed with migec v1.2.7. Using mixcr v2.1.11, UMI consensuses were aligned to TRA and TRB V and J templates and then assembled into clonotypes. Clonotypes were classified as expanded or contracted when called significant by both edgeR and NoisET, with noise models trained on biological replicates. edgeR calls used a false discovery rate-adjusted p below 0.01 and a log2 fold-change threshold of 1. PCA with hierarchical clustering of max-normalized trajectories of the 1000 most abundant clonotypes was used as exploratory dynamics analysis. Separately sequenced CD4+ and CD8+ repertoires were used to assign the CD4 or CD8 phenotype of responding clones. Through fastp at Q25 and MiXCR, TCRdb rebuilt clones from the public reads, retaining in-frame beta chains. Rows are combined by CDR3 protein, so each entry shows the most common genes and DNA. None of the V and J calls come from the authors' own analysis; TCRdb made them. The sample table contains around 250,000 distinct CDR3 sequences; only one count was recorded for 16% of them. The top ten clonotypes cover 20% to 25% of the sample.

The chain employs TRBV6-1 and TRBJ1-5; the junction holds 7 bases that match TRBD1. The sequenced material came from PBMCs or a T cell subset sorted from them (not recorded which). The receptor comes from a man aged 18-30 years who had mild COVID-19 (a few samples of this study predate the infection). The sample titles of this study are shuffled in the database, so cell type and time point are left out; the donor was told from shared clones. The nucleotides read TGTGCCAGCAGAAGTGGACAGGCGGGCGAGCCCCAGCATTTT. It translates to CASRSGQAGEPQHF.